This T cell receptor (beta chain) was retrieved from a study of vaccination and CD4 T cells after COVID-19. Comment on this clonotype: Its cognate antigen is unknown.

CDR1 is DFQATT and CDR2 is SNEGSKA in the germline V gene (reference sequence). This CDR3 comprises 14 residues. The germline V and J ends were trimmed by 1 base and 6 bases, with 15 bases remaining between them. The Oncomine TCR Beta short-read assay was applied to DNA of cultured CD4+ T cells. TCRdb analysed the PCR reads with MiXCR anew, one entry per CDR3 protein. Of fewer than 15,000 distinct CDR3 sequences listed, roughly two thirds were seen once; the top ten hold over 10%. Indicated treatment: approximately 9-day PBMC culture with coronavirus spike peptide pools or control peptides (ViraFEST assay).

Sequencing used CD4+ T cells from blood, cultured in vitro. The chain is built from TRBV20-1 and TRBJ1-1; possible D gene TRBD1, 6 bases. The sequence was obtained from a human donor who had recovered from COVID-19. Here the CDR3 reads CSARADRTRAEAFF. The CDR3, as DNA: TGCAGTGCTAGAGCCGACAGGACTAGGGCTGAAGCTTTCTTT.